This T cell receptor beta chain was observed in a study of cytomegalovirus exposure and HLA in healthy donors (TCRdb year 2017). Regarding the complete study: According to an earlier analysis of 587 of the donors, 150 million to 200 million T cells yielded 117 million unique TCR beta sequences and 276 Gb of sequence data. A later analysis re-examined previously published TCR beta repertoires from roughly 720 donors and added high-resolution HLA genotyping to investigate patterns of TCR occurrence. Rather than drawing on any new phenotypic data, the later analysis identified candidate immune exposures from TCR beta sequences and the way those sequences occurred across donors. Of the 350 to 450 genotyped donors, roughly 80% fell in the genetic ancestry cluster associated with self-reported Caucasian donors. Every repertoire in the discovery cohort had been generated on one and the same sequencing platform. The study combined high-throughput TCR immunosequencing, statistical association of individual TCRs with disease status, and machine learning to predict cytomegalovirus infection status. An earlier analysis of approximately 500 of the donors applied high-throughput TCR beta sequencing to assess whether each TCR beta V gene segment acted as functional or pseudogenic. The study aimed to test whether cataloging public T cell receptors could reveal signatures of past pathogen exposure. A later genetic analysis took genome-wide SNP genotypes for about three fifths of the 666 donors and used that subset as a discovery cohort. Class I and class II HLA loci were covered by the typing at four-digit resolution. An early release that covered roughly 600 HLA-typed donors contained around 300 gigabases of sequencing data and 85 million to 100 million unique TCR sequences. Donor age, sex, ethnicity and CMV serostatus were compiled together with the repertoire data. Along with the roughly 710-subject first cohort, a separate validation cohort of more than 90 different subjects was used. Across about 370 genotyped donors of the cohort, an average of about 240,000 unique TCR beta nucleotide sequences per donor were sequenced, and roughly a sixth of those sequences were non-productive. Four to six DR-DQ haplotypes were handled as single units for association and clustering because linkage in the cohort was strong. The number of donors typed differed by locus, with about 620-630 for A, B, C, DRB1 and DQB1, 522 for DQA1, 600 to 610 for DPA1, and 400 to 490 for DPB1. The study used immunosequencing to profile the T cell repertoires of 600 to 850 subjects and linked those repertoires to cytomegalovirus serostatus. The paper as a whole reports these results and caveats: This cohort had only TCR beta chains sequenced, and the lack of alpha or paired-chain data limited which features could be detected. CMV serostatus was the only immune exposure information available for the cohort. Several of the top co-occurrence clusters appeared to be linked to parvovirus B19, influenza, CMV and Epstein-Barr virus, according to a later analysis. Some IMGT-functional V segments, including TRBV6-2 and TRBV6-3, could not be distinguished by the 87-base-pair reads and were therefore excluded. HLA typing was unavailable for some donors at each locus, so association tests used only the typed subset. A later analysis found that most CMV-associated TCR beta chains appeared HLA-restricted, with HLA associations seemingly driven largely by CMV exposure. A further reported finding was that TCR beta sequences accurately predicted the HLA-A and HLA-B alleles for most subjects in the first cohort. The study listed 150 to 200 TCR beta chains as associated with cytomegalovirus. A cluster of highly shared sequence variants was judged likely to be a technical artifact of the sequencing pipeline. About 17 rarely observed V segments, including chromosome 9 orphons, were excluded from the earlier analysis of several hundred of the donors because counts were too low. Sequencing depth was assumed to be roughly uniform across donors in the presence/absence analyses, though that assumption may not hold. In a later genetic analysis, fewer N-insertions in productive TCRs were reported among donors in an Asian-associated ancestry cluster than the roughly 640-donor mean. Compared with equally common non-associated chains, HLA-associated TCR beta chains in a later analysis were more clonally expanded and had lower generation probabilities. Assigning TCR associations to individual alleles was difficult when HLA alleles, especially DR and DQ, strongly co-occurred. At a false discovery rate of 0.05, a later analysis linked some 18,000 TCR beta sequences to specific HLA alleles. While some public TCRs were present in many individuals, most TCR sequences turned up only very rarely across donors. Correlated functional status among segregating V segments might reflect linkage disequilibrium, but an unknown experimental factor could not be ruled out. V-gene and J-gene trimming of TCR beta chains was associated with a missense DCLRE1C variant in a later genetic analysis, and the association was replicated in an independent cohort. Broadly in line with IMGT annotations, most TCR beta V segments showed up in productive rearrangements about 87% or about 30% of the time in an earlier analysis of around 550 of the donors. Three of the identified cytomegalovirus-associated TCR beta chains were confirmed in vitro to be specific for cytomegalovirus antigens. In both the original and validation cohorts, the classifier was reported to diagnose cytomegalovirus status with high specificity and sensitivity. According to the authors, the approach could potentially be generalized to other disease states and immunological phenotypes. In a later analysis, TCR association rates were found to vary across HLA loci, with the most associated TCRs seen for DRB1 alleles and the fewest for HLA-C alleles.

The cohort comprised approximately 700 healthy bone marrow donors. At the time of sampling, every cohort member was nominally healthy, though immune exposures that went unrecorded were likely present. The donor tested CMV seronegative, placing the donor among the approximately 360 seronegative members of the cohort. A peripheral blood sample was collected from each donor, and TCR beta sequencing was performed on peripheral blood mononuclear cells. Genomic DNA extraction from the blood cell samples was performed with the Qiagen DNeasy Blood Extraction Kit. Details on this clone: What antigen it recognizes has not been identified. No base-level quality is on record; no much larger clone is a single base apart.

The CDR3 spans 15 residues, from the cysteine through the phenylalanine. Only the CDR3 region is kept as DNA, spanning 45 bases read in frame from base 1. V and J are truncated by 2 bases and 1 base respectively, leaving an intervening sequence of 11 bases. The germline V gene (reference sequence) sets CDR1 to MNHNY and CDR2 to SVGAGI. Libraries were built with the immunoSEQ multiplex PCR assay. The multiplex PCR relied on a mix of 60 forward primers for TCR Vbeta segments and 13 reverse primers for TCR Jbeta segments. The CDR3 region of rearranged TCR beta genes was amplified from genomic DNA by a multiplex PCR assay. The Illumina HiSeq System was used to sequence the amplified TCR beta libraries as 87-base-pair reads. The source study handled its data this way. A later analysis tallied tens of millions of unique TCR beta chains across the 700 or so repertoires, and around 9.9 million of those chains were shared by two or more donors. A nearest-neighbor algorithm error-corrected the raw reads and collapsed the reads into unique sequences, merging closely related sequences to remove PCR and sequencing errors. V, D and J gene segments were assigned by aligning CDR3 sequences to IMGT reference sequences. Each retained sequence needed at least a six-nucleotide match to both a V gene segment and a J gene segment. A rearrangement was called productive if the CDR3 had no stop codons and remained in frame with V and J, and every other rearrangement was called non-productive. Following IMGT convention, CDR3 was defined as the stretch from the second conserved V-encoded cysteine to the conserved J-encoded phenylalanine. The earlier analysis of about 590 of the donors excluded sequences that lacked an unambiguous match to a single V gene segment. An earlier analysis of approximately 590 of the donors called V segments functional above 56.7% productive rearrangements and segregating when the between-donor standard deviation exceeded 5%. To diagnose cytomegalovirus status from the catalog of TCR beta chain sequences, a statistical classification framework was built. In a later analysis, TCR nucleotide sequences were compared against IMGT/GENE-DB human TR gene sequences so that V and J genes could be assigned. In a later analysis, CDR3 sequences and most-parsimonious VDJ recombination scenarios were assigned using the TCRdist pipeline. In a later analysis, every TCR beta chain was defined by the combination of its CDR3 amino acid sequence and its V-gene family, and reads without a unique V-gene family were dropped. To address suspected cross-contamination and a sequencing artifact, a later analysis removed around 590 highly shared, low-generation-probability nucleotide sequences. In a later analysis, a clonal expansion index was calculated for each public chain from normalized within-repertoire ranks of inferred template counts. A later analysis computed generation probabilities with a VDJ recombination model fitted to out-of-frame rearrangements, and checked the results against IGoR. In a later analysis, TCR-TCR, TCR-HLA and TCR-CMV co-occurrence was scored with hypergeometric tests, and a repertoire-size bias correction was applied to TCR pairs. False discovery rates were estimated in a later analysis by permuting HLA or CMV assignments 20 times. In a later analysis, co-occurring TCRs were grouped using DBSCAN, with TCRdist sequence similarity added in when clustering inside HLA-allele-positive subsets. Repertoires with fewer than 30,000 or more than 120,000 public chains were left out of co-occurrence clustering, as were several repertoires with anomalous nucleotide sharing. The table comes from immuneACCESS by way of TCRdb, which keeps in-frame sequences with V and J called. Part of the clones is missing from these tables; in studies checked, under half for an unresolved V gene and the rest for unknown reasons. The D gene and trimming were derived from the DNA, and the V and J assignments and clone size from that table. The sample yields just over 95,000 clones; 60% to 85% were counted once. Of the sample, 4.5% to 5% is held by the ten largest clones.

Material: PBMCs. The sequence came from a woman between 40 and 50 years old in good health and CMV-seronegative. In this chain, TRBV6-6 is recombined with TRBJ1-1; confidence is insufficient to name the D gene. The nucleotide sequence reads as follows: TGTGCCAGCAGTTACGTTATGGTCGGGAACACTGAAGCTTTCTTT. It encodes CASSYVMVGNTEAFF.